This passage covers 13 T cell receptor beta chains from one sample sequenced in a study of radiation and T cells in renal cell carcinoma. Assay: immunoSEQ multiplex PCR; the TCRdb copy retains only in-frame clones and omits some. The table shows some 8,400 clones, with approximately 60% occurring only once. Treatment denoted: treatment-naive control, cytoreductive nephrectomy. The material sequenced was tumor tissue, taken from a patient whose treatment was nephrectomy without radiotherapy. The receptor set was obtained from a man between 60 and 75 years old with renal cell carcinoma.

By frequency in the sample, this clone is medium-sized. The rearrangement uses TRBV4-1 and TRBJ2-2, with D unresolved. Per germline, CDR1 MGHRA and CDR2 YSYEKL. CDR3 length equals 17 residues. The V end was cut by 1 base, the J end by 0 bases, with 12 bases between. Here the CDR3 reads CASSQGWDGPNTGELFF. CDR3 bases: TGCGCCAGCAGCCAAGGTTGGGATGGCCCGAACACCGGGGAGCTGTTTTTT.

This chain links TRBV2 with TRBJ2-7, with TRBD2 identical over 8 bases. CDR3 length equals 15 residues. From germline, CDR1 is SNHLY and CDR2 FYNNEI. The V gene end was trimmed by 7 bases and the J gene end by 3 bases; junction bases not matched to a gene: 11. The CDR3 spells CASTLPAGDLYEQYF. In DNA, the CDR3 is TGTGCCAGCACCCTACCAGCGGGGGACCTCTACGAGCAGTACTTC.

This clone was recorded once. V and J are TRBV11-2 and TRBJ1-1, with TRBD1 as a possible D gene (6 bases). The germline V gene has CDR1 SGHAT and CDR2 FQNNGV. V lost 7 bases to trimming and J lost 4 bases, with 22 bases between them. There are 16 residues in the CDR3. The DNA of the CDR3 is TGTGCCAGCACCACCGGGGGCAGGGGATGGAGCACTGAAGCTTTCTTT. Protein product: CASTTGGRGWSTEAFF.

This chain uses TRBV15 with TRBJ1-4, with TRBD1 matching over 7 bases. CDR1 is LNHNV, CDR2 YYDKDF, per germline (reference sequence). This CDR3 region has 16 residues. V lost 1 base to trimming and J lost 5 bases; unmatched junction nucleotides: 7. Written as DNA, the CDR3 is TGTGCCACCAGCAGAGGATATTCGGGACAGAATGAAAAACTGTTTTTT. Translated: CATSRGYSGQNEKLFF. The variable domain in full, with the rest retrieved from reference TRBV15 and TRBJ1-4, is DAMVIQNPRYQVTQFGKPVTLSCSQTLNHNVMYWYQQKSSQAPKLLFHYYDKDFNNEADTPDNFQSRRPNTSFCFLDIRSPGLGDTAMYLCATSRGYSGQNEKLFFGSGTQLSVL.

The J gene is TRBJ2-1, the V gene TRBV7-6; D not certain. With 8 bases removed from V and 6 bases from J, the gap between germline ends came to 14 bases. The CDR3 totals 13 residues. The germline V gene has CDR1 SGHVS and CDR2 FNYEAQ. CDR3 sequence reads: CASAAAPPNEQFF. DNA of the CDR3: TGTGCCAGCGCCGCGGCCCCACCCAATGAGCAGTTCTTC.

This clone has a handful of counts. This chain connects TRBV4-3 to TRBJ2-7; D uncertain. Germline V gene lookup returns CDR1 LGHNA and CDR2 YSLEER. The CDR3 runs to 14 residues. V lost 3 bases and J lost 0, with 9 bases in between. CDR3 coding DNA: TGCGCCAGCAGCCAGGGTGCCAGCTCCTACGAGCAGTACTTC. Translated, it gives CASSQGASSYEQYF.

The genes are TRBV9 and TRBJ2-1; D might be TRBD1 (6 bases). The CDR3 covers 13 residues. V was shortened by 1 base and J by 7 bases, with 9 bases between the two germline ends. Germline V CDR1 and CDR2: SGDLS, YYNGEE. CDR3 nucleotide sequence: TGTGCCAGCAGCGTATGGCAGGGGAATGAGCAGTTCTTC. Translating gives CASSVWQGNEQFF.

This clone showed up just a few times. The rearrangement links TRBV10-3 to TRBJ1-4; possibly TRBD1 for D (6 bases). CDR1 and CDR2 (germline): ENHRY, SYGVKD. V dropped 6 bases and J dropped 11 bases, with 16 bases sitting between them. CDR3 size: 13 residues. The CDR3 sequence: CAISPHREEKLFF. Here the CDR3 DNA reads TGTGCCATCAGCCCTCACAGGGAAGAGAAACTGTTTTTT.

The chain is built from TRBV29-1 and TRBJ1-3; 8 bases are shared with TRBD1. The ends lost 7 bases at V and 2 bases at J; junction bases unmatched: 7. The CDR3 is 14 amino acids. Germline V gene data show CDR1 as SQVTM and CDR2 as ANQGSEA. CDR3 sequence: CSADRGRTGNTIYF. CDR3 nucleotide sequence: TGCAGCGCAGACAGGGGAAGGACTGGAAACACCATATATTTT.

The gene calls are TRBV7-3 and TRBJ2-7; TRBD1 aligns across 9 bases. With V trimmed by 6 bases and J by 2 bases, 8 bases remained unmatched. The CDR3 sequence is 15 residues long. Germline loops: CDR1 SGHTA, CDR2 FQGTGA. DNA of the CDR3: TGTGCCAGCAGTCCAAATACAGGGGGCCCCTACGAGCAGTACTTC. Translating gives CASSPNTGGPYEQYF.

The rearrangement uses TRBV29-1 and TRBJ2-7; D is unclear. The CDR3 is 15 amino acids. Germline CDR1 reads SQVTM; CDR2 reads ANQGSEA. Deletions cut 3 bases from V and 2 bases from J, with 17 bases between. CDR3 in DNA: TGCAGCGTTGAGGGCCCACACCTCCACCCCTACGAGCAGTACTTC. Amino acid sequence: CSVEGPHLHPYEQYF.

This clone turned up a few times. V gene TRBV5-4 combines with J gene TRBJ2-3; no firm D call. This CDR3 has 16 residues. With 1 base removed from V and 2 bases from J, the gap between germline ends came to 14 bases. Germline V gene sequence: CDR1 SGHNT, CDR2 YYREEE (reference sequence). Written as DNA, the CDR3 is TGTGCCAGCAGCTTGTCAATACAGTCTTTCACAGATACGCAGTATTTT. This codes for CASSLSIQSFTDTQYF.

This sequence joins TRBV2 and TRBJ2-5, with D unresolved. Germline V gene lookup returns CDR1 SNHLY and CDR2 FYNNEI. The CDR3 has 11 residues. The ends were cut back, 2 bases at V and 2 bases at J, with 0 bases in the middle. The CDR3 DNA follows: TGTGCCAGCAGTGAACAAGAGACCCAGTACTTC. Translating gives CASSEQETQYF.